The T cell receptor (beta chain) described here comes from a study of shared clonotypes between healthy human individuals. The overall study: Used for every donor were three CD4 naive, three CD4 memory, two CD8 naive and one CD8 memory plate. Study-wide results and limits: In contrast to clonotypes shared by all four donors, non-shared clonotypes had lower generation probabilities.

The CDR3 covers 17 residues. The germline CDR1 and CDR2 sequences are SNHLY and FYNNEI. The J segment lost 5 bases and the V segment lost 6 bases, leaving 9 bases of the junction unmatched. The authors loaded 200 ng DNA, 28,000 or so T cell genomes, into sorted-subset replicate PCRs. Method: immunoSEQ multiplex PCR; TCRdb's copy keeps in-frame clones and lacks some. The sample includes some 1.5 million clones, approximately 96% of them seen just once. As regards this clone: Its antigen is currently unknown.

The source of this sequence is a man aged 25 to 40 in good health. The chain carries TRBV2 and TRBJ2-2; 13 positions agree with TRBD2. The sequenced sample consisted of naive CD4+ T cells sorted from blood. Subset meaning: CD45RA+ positively selected. The CDR3 DNA reads TGTGCCAGCAGGGGGACTAGCGGGACTTGGGTTACCGGGGAGCTGTTTTTT. This translates into CASRGTSGTWVTGELFF.